Following are 5 T cell receptor beta chains from one sample sequenced in a study of cytomegalovirus exposure and HLA in healthy donors. It was with 60 Vbeta and 13 Jbeta primers that the PCR ran. TCRdb keeps only in-frame clones here, not all; method: immunoSEQ multiplex PCR. The sample includes around 180,000 clones, approximately 81% seen only once; the top ten take 1%. Input material: PBMCs. These TCRs come from a boy aged 2 to 10 in good health and CMV-seronegative.

The V gene is TRBV11-2, the J gene TRBJ1-1; D not certain. Germline CDR1 and CDR2: SGHAT and FQNNGV. The CDR3 is 15 residues long. Trimming pared 1 base from V and 4 bases from J, leaving 13 bases between. CDR3 nucleotides: TGTGCCAGCAGCTTAGTCTTCGGGTTCGGCACTGAAGCTTTCTTT. Translated: CASSLVFGFGTEAFF.

This chain connects TRBV28 to TRBJ2-6; 11 bases fit TRBD1. Germline lookup yields CDR1 MDHEN and CDR2 SYDVKM. The CDR3 runs to 18 residues. After removal of 2 bases from V and 3 bases from J, the junction contained 6 bases not matched to a gene. The CDR3 DNA reads TGTGCCAGCAGTTTAGGCGGACAGGGGGCAGGTGGGGCCAACGTCCTGACTTTC. This translates into CASSLGGQGAGGANVLTF.

V gene TRBV7-6 combines with J gene TRBJ1-2; D is perhaps TRBD1 (5 bases). The CDR3 totals 17 residues. Germline V gene sequence: CDR1 SGHVS, CDR2 FNYEAQ. V shed 4 bases and J shed 2 bases, with 20 bases lying between them. The CDR3 protein is CASSYRDSPQGNYGYTF. The CDR3 nucleotides read TGTGCCAGCAGCTACCGCGACAGTCCCCAAGGGAACTATGGCTACACCTTC.

The chain has TRBV6-4 and TRBJ1-2; 9 bases agree with TRBD1. Trimming at V came to 6 bases and at J to 6 bases, leaving 5 bases not matched to a gene. The CDR3 is 13 residues long. The germline gives CDR1 MRHNA, CDR2 SNTAGT. This CDR3 reads CASRGTGLNGYTF. The CDR3 bases are TGTGCCAGCAGAGGGACAGGGCTAAATGGCTACACCTTC.

There are a few counts of this clone. This chain uses TRBV5-1 with TRBJ2-5, with a tentative D call TRBD1 (6 bases). The V gene's germline CDR1 is SGHRS and CDR2 YFSETQ. The CDR3 is 15 amino acids. Trimming left V 0 bases short and J 2 bases short, with 11 bases between. As DNA, the CDR3 is TGCGCCAGCAGCTTGGCCGGGACACCGCAAGAGACCCAGTACTTC. Its protein product is CASSLAGTPQETQYF. Using reference TRBV5-1 and TRBJ2-5 for the parts outside the CDR3, the full variable domain is KAGVTQTPRYLIKTRGQQVTLSCSPISGHRSVSWYQQTPGQGLQFLFEYFSETQRNKGNFPGRFSGRQFSNSRSEMNVSTLELGDSALYLCASSLAGTPQETQYFGPGTRLLVL.